A selection of T cell receptor beta chains follows, all from one sample in a study of CD8+ T cells in alopecia areata. The repertoire was sequenced with immunoSEQ multiplex PCR; TCRdb's copy has only in-frame clones and lacks some. Among some 120,000 clones listed, roughly 50% were seen once. Input material: NKG2D-low CD8+ T cells sorted from blood. The receptors were gathered from a human donor with alopecia areata. Each CDR3 is given with its conserved first and last residue. A D gene is named only where the DNA matches it firmly. A clone size is listed for some rows: how often the clone was seen (once, few, many), or a class if it is expanded.

CDR3aa | CDR3nt | v_gene | d_gene | j_gene | abundance
CSVPTTDTQYF | TGCAGCGTCCCCACAACAGATACGCAGTATTTT | TRBV29-1 | - | TRBJ2-3 | -
CAWSVLPSTYNEQFF | TGTGCCTGGAGTGTACTGCCCTCCACCTACAATGAGCAGTTCTTC | TRBV30 | - | TRBJ2-1 | once
CASSLGGNEQFF | TGTGCCAGCAGCTTAGGGGGTAATGAGCAGTTCTTC | TRBV13 | - | TRBJ2-1 | -
CSVESSGGTDTQYF | TGCAGCGTTGAATCTAGCGGGGGCACAGATACGCAGTATTTT | TRBV29-1 | TRBD2 | TRBJ2-3 | few
CASSQDLSGNTIYF | TGTGCCAGCAGCCAAGACCTCTCTGGAAACACCATATATTTT | TRBV14 | - | TRBJ1-3 | -
CASSQDGQWNTEAFF | TGCGCCAGCAGCCAAGATGGACAGTGGAACACTGAAGCTTTCTTT | TRBV4-3 | - | TRBJ1-1 | -
CASGFGGSTDTQYF | TGTGCTAGTGGTTTTGGGGGCAGCACAGATACGCAGTATTTT | TRBV12-5 | - | TRBJ2-3 | few
CASEDPQETQYF | TGCGCCAGCGAAGATCCGCAAGAGACCCAGTACTTC | TRBV4-1 | - | TRBJ2-5 | -
CASSQQQGFADTQYF | TGCGCCAGCAGTCAACAACAGGGGTTCGCAGATACGCAGTATTTT | TRBV5-1 | TRBD1 | TRBJ2-3 | -
CASSRQGIGYTF | TGTGCCAGCAGTCGTCAGGGAATTGGCTACACCTTC | TRBV6-5 | - | TRBJ1-2 | -
CASSHTGEETQYF | TGCGCCAGCAGTCATACAGGGGAAGAGACCCAGTACTTC | TRBV4-1 | TRBD1 | TRBJ2-5 | -
CASSLTGQGGETQYF | TGTGCCAGCAGTTTGACGGGCCAGGGAGGTGAGACCCAGTACTTC | TRBV28 | - | TRBJ2-5 | few
CAWSVLKGVSAEETQYF | TGTGCCTGGAGTGTACTGAAGGGGGTAAGCGCAGAAGAGACCCAGTACTTC | TRBV30 | - | TRBJ2-5 | few